This T cell receptor beta chain came from a study of blood T cell repertoires in COVID-19. In the original processing: How many nucleated cells were present was estimated from reference gene primer amplification. Sequenced by immunoSEQ multiplex PCR; TCRdb stores in-frame clones only, minus some. The D gene and trimming were derived from the DNA, and the V and J assignments and clone size from that table. The sample consists of some 64,000 clones, 70% to 90% of them appearing once. The CDR3 length is 13 residues. Deletions cut 0 bases from V and 9 bases from J, with 10 bases between. The germline gives CDR1 SGHNT, CDR2 YYREEE (reference sequence).

This sequence originates from an older man with acute or convalescent COVID-19. The V gene is TRBV5-4, the J gene TRBJ2-1; the D gene is possibly TRBD1 (5 bases). The sample taken for sequencing was peripheral blood. The CDR3 DNA sequence: TGTGCCAGCAGCTTGGCCGGACACAGTGAGCAGTTCTTC. Its translation: CASSLAGHSEQFF.